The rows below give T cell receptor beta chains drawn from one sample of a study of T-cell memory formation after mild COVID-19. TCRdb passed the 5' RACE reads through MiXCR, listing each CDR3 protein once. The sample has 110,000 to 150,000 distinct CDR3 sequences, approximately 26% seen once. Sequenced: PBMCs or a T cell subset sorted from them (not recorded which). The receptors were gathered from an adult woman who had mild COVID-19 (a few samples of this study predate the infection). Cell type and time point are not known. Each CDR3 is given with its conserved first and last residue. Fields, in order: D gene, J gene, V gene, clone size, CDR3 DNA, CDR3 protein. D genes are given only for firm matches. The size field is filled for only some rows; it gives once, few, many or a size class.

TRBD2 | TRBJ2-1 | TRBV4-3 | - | TGCGCCAGCAGCCAAACTAGCGGGAAAAGCCCCTACAATGAGCAGTTCTTC | CASSQTSGKSPYNEQFF
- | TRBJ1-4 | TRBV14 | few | TGTGCCAGCAGCCGAGTGACAGGAGTTAATGAAAAACTGTTTTTT | CASSRVTGVNEKLFF
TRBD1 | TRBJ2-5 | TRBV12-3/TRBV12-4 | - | TGTGCCAGCAGACCCACAGGGGAAGAGACCCAGTACTTC | CASRPTGEETQYF
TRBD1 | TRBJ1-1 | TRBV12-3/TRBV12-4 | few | TGTGCCAGCAGTCTTCGCCACGTGGACAGGAGGGACACTGAAGCTTTCTTT | CASSLRHVDRRDTEAFF
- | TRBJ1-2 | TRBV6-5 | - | TGTGCCAGCAGTTACTACGCCGCGGGGAACGTTAACTATGGCTACACCTTC | CASSYYAAGNVNYGYTF
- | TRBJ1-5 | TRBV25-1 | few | TGTGCCAGCAGTGTAGCAGGGAATAATCAGCCCCAGCATTTT | CASSVAGNNQPQHF
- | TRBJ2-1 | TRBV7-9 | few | TGTGCCAGCAGCCCTAGCGCGCTCGGACTCCTCTCCTACAATGAGCAGTTCTTC | CASSPSALGLLSYNEQFF
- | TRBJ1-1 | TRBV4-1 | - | TGCGCCAGCAGCCAAGACCGGTGGACTGAAGCTTTCTTT | CASSQDRWTEAFF
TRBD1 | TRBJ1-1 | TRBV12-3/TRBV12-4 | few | TGTGCCAGCACCCTGACAGGGCCTTTGAACACTGAAGCTTTCTTT | CASTLTGPLNTEAFF
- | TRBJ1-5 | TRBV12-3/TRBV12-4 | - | TGTGCCAGCACCCCGCCCGACAGCAACTACAATCAGCCCCAGCATTTT | CASTPPDSNYNQPQHF
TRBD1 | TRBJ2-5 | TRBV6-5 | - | TGTGCCAGCAGTTACTCAACTTTGGCGGGACAGGAGCGAGAGACCCAGTACTTC | CASSYSTLAGQERETQYF
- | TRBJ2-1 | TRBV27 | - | TGTGCCAGCAGTTCCGGGATGGTGCAGTTCTTC | CASSSGMVQFF
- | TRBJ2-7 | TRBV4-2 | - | TGTGCCAGCAGCCAAGCGGCCGAGCAGTACTTC | CASSQAAEQYF
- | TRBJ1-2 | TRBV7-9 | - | TGTGCCAGCAGCGTAGGGGGTGACTATGGCTACACCTTC | CASSVGGDYGYTF
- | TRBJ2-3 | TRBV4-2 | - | TGTGCCAGCAGCCGCACCGGGACTTCTAGCACAGATACGCAGTATTTT | CASSRTGTSSTDTQYF
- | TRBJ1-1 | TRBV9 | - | TGTGCCAGCAGCGTAAGTCCAGCCCTCTCTGAAGCTTTCTTT | CASSVSPALSEAFF
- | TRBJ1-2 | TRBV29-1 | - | TGCAGCTCGGAGGGAGACACTGGCTACACCTTC | CSSEGDTGYTF
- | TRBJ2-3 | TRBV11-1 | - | TGTGCCAGCAGCTTCCCGCGGGGCCCTAGCACAGATACGCAGTATTTT | CASSFPRGPSTDTQYF
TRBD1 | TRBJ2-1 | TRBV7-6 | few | TGTGCCAGCAGCTCGGGACAGGGGGCTTACAATGAGCAGTTCTTC | CASSSGQGAYNEQFF
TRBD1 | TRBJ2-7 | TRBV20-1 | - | TGCAGTGCTAGGTCGCCCGGGACAGGGGATTACGAGCAGTACTTC | CSARSPGTGDYEQYF
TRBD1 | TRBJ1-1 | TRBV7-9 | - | TGTGCCAGCAGCGTACAGGGGAGCTACACTGAAGCTTTCTTT | CASSVQGSYTEAFF
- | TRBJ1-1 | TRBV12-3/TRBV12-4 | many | TGTGCCAGCAGTTTAGTAGGGGCTGAAGCTTTCTTT | CASSLVGAEAFF